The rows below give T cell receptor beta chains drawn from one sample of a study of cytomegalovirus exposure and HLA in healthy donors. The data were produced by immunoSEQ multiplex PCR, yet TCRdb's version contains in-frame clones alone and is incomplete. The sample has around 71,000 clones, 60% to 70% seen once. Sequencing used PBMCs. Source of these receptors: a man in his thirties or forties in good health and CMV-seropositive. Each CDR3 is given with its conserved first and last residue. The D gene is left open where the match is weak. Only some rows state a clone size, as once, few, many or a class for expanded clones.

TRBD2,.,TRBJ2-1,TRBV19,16,TGTGCCAGTAGTGCTTCGCTAGCGGGGGGGCTGGATGAGCAGTTCTTC,CASSASLAGGLDEQFF
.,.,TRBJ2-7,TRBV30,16,TGTGCCTGGCTCCTCTGCTTAAGGATGGGGCCCTACGAGCAGTACTTC,CAWLLCLRMGPYEQYF
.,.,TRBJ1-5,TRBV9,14,TGTGCCAGCAGCGTAGGGGGTCCGGGAGAGCCCCAGCATTTT,CASSVGGPGEPQHF
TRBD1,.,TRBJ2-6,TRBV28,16,TGTGCCAGCAGAAGCCGGGACAGGGCTGGGGCCAACGTCCTGACTTTC,CASRSRDRAGANVLTF
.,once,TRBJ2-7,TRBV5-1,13,TGCGCCAGCAGCTTGGGACTCACCTACGAGCAGTACTTC,CASSLGLTYEQYF
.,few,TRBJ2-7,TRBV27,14,TGTGCCAGCAGGGACTTCGACGGGGATCGGGAGCAGTACTTC,CASRDFDGDREQYF
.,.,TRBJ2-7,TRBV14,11,TGTGCCAGCAGCCAAGGACTCATCGGGTACTTC,CASSQGLIGYF
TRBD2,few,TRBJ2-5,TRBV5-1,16,TGCGCCAGCAGCCCGGGACTAGCGGGAGCACAAGAGACCCAGTACTTC,CASSPGLAGAQETQYF
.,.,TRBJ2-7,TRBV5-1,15,TGCGCCAGCAGCCCAGACCTAGTTTCTCCCTACGAGCAGTACTTC,CASSPDLVSPYEQYF
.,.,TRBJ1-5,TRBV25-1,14,TGTGCCAGCAGTGCGGGGGGAAGCAATCAGCCCCAGCATTTT,CASSAGGSNQPQHF
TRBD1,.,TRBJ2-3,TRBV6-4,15,TGTGCCAGCAGTGACGAGACAGGGGGCACAGATACGCAGTATTTT,CASSDETGGTDTQYF
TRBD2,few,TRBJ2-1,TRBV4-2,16,TGTGCCAGCAGCCAAGAGGGCCTAGCGGGGGGTTATGAGCAGTTCTTC,CASSQEGLAGGYEQFF
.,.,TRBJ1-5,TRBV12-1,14,TGTGCCAGCAGCCCAACGGCGGGCAATCAGCCCCAGCATTTT,CASSPTAGNQPQHF
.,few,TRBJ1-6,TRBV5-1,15,TGCGCCAGCAGCCGAGAAAGCTCCTATAATTCACCCCTCCACTTT,CASSRESSYNSPLHF
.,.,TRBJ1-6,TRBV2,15,TGTGCCAGCAGTGTGTCAGGGAGGGGGGACTCACCCCTCCACTTT,CASSVSGRGDSPLHF
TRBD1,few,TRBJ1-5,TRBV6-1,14,TGTGCCACTCGACAGGGGTCCCTTAATCAGCCCCAGCATTTT,CATRQGSLNQPQHF
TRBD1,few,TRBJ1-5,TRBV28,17,TGTGCCAGCAGACCCTACTACCGGGACAGGGGTATCAGCCCCCAGCATTTT,CASRPYYRDRGISPQHF
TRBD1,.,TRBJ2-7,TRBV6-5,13,TGTGCCAGCTCGAACGACAGGGGTTACGAGCAGTACTTC,CASSNDRGYEQYF
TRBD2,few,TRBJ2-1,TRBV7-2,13,TGTGCCAGCTGCCGGGAGGTGAGGAATGAGCAGTTCTTC,CASCREVRNEQFF
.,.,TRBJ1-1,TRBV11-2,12,TGTGCCAGCAGTGGAGGATCCACTGAAGCTTTCTTT,CASSGGSTEAFF
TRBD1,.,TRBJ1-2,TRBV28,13,TGTGCCAGCGGGGCCGGGACAGCCTATGGCTACACCTTC,CASGAGTAYGYTF
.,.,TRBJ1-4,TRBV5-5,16,TGTGCCAGCAGCCGCCCCGAATTACAGGGAAATGAAAAACTGTTTTTT,CASSRPELQGNEKLFF
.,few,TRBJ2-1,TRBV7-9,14,TGTGCCAGCAGCCTCCTCCGACTAAGGAGTGAGCAGTTCTTC,CASSLLRLRSEQFF
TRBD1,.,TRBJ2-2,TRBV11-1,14,TGTGCCAGTACCGACAGGGATCCCACCGGGGAGCTGTTTTTT,CASTDRDPTGELFF
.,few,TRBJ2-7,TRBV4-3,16,TGCGCCAGCAGCCAAGTTTGGGGCAGGGCCATCTACGAGCAGTACTTC,CASSQVWGRAIYEQYF
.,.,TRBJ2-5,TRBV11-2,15,TGTGCCAGCAGCTTAGAGGGGCCAGTATGGGAGACCCAGTACTTC,CASSLEGPVWETQYF
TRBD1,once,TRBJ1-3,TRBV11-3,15,TGTGCCAGCAGCCTTTCTGGACAGGGTGGAAACACCATATATTTT,CASSLSGQGGNTIYF
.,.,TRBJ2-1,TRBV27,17,TGTGCCAGCAGTTTCTCGCGGAGGGGCCGCTACTACAATGAGCAGTTCTTC,CASSFSRRGRYYNEQFF
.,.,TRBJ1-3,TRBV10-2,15,TGCGCCAGCAGTGACGGCGGCAATCTCGGAAACACCATATATTTT,CASSDGGNLGNTIYF
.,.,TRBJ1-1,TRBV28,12,TGTGCCAGCAACGGGGGGCAAATTGAAGCTTTCTTT,CASNGGQIEAFF
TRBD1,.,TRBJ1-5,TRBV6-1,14,TGTGCCAGCAGTGAGGCAGGGGGAAATCAGCCCCAGCATTTT,CASSEAGGNQPQHF
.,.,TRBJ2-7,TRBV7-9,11,TGTGCCAGCAGCCCAGCCTACGAGCAGTACTTC,CASSPAYEQYF
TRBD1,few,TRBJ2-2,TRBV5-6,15,TGTGCCAGCAGCTTGATTCCCGGACAGGGGGGAGAGCTGTTTTTT,CASSLIPGQGGELFF
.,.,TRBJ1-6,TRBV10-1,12,TGCGCCAGCAATACAGGGAGTTCACCCCTCCACTTT,CASNTGSSPLHF
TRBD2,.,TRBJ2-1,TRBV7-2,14,TGTGCCAGCAGCTTAGCGGGGGGGTACAATGAGCAGTTCTTC,CASSLAGGYNEQFF
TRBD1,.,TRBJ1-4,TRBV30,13,TGTGCCTGGAGTGTAGGGACAGGTGAAAAACTGTTTTTT,CAWSVGTGEKLFF
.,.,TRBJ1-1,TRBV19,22,TGTGCCAGTAGTATAGCGCCGACAGGTTGGTTCTCCCAGACGCTACTTAACACTGAAGCTTTCTTT,CASSIAPTGWFSQTLLNTEAFF
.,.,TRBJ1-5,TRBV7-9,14,TGTGCCAGCAGCTTACCGGGGGGCAATCAGCCCCAGCATTTT,CASSLPGGNQPQHF
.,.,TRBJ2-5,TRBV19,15,TGTGCCAGTAGTATAAGGGGGGGGAACCAAGAGACCCAGTACTTC,CASSIRGGNQETQYF
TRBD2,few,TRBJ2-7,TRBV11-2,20,TGTGCCAGCAGCTTAGAATCCTCCGGGAGGTATATACTAAGCTCCTACGAGCAGTACTTC,CASSLESSGRYILSSYEQYF
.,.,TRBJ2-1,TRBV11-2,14,TGTGCCAGCAGCTTAGGTACGGGAGTGGGAGAGCAGTTCTTC,CASSLGTGVGEQFF
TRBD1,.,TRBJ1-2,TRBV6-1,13,TGTGCCAGCAGTCTCCGGGACAGGGGTTTTGACACCTTC,CASSLRDRGFDTF
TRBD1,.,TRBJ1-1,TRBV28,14,TGTGCCAGCATCCTCGGGACAGGGATCACTGAAGCTTTCTTT,CASILGTGITEAFF
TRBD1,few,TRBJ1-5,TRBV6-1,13,TGTGCCAGCGCCGGGACAGGGCGTCCGCCCCAGCATTTT,CASAGTGRPPQHF
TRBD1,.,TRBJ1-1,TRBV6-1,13,TGTGCCAGCAGTGAGGGACAGGGGATAGGAGCTTTCTTT,CASSEGQGIGAFF
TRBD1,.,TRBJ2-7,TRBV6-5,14,TGTGCCAGCAGCCTCCGACAGGGAACCTACGAGCAGTACTTC,CASSLRQGTYEQYF
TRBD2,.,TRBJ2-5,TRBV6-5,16,TGTGCCAGCAGTTCCGGGGTGGGGTGGGGGGGAGAGACCCAGTACTTC,CASSSGVGWGGETQYF
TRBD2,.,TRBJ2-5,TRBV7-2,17,TGTGCCAGCACCCTCCTCCCCCTACTAGCGGGGGAAGAGACCCAGTACTTC,CASTLLPLLAGEETQYF